This TCR beta chain was sequenced during a study of lymphopenia after photon versus proton radiotherapy. CDR3 length: 13 amino acids. Germline assignment: CDR1 MNHNS and CDR2 SASEGT. V was cut by 1 base and J by 9 bases, with 12 bases left in between. As to this clone: What it binds is not known.

TCRdb's table, derived via immunoSEQ multiplex PCR, lists solely in-frame clones and lacks some. The sample shows roughly 64,000 clones, roughly 87% of them seen only once. Whole-study findings and limits: Photon-treated patients lost naive T cells and TCR diversity; proton-treated stayed stable. Only patients who died were analyzed for survival; proton advantage is unproven. Post-nadir TCR diversity decline inversely tracked overall survival among those who died.

Sequencing was performed on peripheral blood, taken from a patient treated with proton-based radiotherapy. The source of this sequence is an older man with esophageal cancer. J is TRBJ1-2 and V is TRBV6-1, with D perhaps matching TRBD1 (6 bases). CDR3 region: CASSEEYRVRYTF. In DNA form, the CDR3 reads TGTGCCAGCAGTGAAGAGTACAGGGTTCGCTACACCTTC.